This TCR beta chain comes out of a study of CD8+CD57+ T cells in acquired aplastic anemia. Background on the study: Sorted CD4+ and CD8+ cells yielded about 2.9 ug of DNA on average. Study-wide results and limits: Researchers report that some 31 CD8+ CDR3 sequences appeared in both patients and controls.

In regard to this clonotype: What it recognizes is unknown.

Those patients picked for sequencing had displayed CD8+CD57+ cell expansion on flow cytometry. Blood was sampled before the patients had received any therapy. Researchers used genomic DNA as the template to profile TCR beta VDJ and CDR3. From the reads, TCRdb called clonotypes with MiXCR, one entry per CDR3 protein. The sample gives about 58,000 distinct CDR3 sequences, roughly three fifths of which show up once; about 15% is in the top ten. Unmatched junction bases numbered 10, after V lost 4 bases and J lost 4 bases. The CDR3 length is 18 residues. Germline CDR1 and CDR2: SNHLY and FYNNEI. The clonotype comes from a human donor with aplastic anemia. The chain carries TRBV2 and TRBJ2-3; 14 bases match TRBD2. The source material was sorted CD4+, CD8+, or CD8+CD57+ T cells (not recorded which) from PBMCs. The CDR3: CASSVRLAGGRSPDTQYF. The DNA of the CDR3 is TGTGCCAGCAGTGTACGACTAGCGGGGGGGCGGTCCCCAGATACGCAGTATTTT.